This T cell receptor (beta chain) was profiled in a study of blood T cell repertoires in COVID-19. The CDR3 is 13 amino acids. From germline, CDR1 is SGHTA and CDR2 FQGNSA. The V end lost 1 base, the J end lost 4 bases, and 7 bases lay between the germline ends. TCRdb keeps only in-frame clones here, not all; method: immunoSEQ multiplex PCR. Of fewer than 120,000 clones in the sample, approximately 80% were seen once. Sequencing input: peripheral blood. This clonotype originated in an older woman with acute or convalescent COVID-19. The chain links TRBV7-2 to TRBJ1-1; D ambiguous. The CDR3 DNA reads as TGTGCCAGCAGCTTAGTTGAGGGCACTGAAGCTTTCTTT. Amino acids: CASSLVEGTEAFF.